The present entry profiles one T cell receptor beta chain with its context. No antigen is known for it. Clones were sequenced by immunoSEQ multiplex PCR, and TCRdb holds only the in-frame ones, with some missing. The sample includes tens of thousands of clones, approximately 80% of them seen just once. This entry is derived from a study of T cells in localized non-small cell lung cancer. Trimming removed 2 bases at V and 6 bases at J, with 10 bases between. There are 13 residues in the CDR3. Germline CDR1 MNHNY, CDR2 SVGAGI (reference sequence). Broader study findings: In the blood, greater T cell density corresponded to longer overall survival. Adjacent lung tissue had a median about 58 of the top 100 clones found in the tumor. There was higher T cell clonality in uninvolved adjacent lung than in tumor, and it was highest there.

This receptor was identified in an older male donor with stage III squamous cell lung carcinoma. This chain joins TRBV6-6 and TRBJ1-1, with a tentative D call TRBD1 (5 bases). The sequencing used peripheral blood, collected before any cancer treatment. DNA for the CDR3: TGTGCCAGCAGTTACACCCTAGGGGCTGAAGCTTTCTTT. This codes for CASSYTLGAEAFF.